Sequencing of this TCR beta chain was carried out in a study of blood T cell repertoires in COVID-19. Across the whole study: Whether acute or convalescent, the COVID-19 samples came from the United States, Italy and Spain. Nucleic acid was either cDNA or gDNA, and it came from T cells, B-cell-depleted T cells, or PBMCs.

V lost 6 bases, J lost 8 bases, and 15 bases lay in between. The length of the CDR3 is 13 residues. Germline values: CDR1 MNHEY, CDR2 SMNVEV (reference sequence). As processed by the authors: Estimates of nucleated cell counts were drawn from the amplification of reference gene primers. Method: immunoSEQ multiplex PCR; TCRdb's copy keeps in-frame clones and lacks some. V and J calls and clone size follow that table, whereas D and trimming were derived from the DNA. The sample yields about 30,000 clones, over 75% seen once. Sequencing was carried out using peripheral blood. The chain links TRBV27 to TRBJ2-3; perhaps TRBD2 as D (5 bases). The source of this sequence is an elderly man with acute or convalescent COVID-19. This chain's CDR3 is CASRSSGVSTQYF. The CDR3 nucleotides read TGTGCCAGCAGATCTTCCGGGGTCAGTACGCAGTATTTT.